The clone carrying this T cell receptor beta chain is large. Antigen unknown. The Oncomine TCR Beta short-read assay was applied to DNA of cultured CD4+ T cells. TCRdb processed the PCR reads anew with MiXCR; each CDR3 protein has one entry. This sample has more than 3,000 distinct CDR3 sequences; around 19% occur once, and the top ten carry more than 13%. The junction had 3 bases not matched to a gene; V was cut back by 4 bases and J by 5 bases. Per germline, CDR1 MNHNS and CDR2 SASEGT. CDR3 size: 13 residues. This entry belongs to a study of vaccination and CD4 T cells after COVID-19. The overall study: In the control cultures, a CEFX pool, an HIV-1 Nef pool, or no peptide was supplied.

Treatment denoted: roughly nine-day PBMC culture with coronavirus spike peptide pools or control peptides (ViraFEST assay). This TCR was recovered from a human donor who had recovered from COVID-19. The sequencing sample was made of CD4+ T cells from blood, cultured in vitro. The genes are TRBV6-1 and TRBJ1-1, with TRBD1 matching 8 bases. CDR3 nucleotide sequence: TGTGCCAGCAGTGGGCAGGGGGCTACTGAAGCTTTCTTT. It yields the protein CASSGQGATEAFF.